The entry below gives a single T cell receptor (beta chain) sequence along with its context. Its specificity is not known. This sample was taken from a study of regulatory T cells in long-lasting Graves disease. Study-wide results and caveats: The study found persistent patients shared more public clonotypes (roughly 2,800) than new patients (over 850). Accuracy was possibly reduced by small sample size.

Combining iRepertoire HTBI primers with Arm-PCR of CDR3 regions, the authors built TCR beta libraries. TCRdb re-derived calls from the multiplex PCR reads in MiXCR, one entry per CDR3 protein. The sample includes more than 350,000 distinct CDR3 sequences, about 15% of them seen just once. Indicated time point: newly diagnosed GD, antithyroid drugs for less than 3 months. PBMC-extracted RNA yielded the TCR library. A further study also used this sample, focusing on T cells in Graves' hyperthyroidism and ophthalmopathy. That source reports: The authors deemed Graves' hyperthyroidism stable absent ophthalmopathy progression within 18 months.

This clonotype was sampled from a woman in her 30s with Graves disease. The material sequenced was peripheral blood mononuclear cells (PBMCs), taken at new diagnosis, from a patient treated with antithyroid drugs.

CDR3: CASRRDVNTGELFF. DNA of the CDR3: TGTGCCAGCAGGAGGGACGTGAACACCGGGGAGCTGTTTTTT. The chain recombines TRBV27 with TRBJ2-2, with D possibly being TRBD1 or TRBD2 (5 bases each). Germline V gene sequence: CDR1 MNHEY, CDR2 SMNVEV (reference sequence). V was trimmed by 6 bases and J by 1 base, leaving 9 bases between them. The CDR3 is 14 amino acids.